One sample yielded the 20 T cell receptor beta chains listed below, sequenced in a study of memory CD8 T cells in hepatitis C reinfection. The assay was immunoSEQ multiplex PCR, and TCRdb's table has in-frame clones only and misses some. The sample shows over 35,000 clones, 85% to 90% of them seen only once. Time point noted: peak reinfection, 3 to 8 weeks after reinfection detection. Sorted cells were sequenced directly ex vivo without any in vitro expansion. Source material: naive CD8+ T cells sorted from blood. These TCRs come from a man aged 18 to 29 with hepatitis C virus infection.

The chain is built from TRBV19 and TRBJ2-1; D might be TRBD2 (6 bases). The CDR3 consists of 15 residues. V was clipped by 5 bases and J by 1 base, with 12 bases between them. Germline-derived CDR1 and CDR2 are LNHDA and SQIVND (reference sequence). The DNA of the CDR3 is TGTGCCAGTAGTCTTGGGACTGGATCCTACAATGAGCAGTTCTTC. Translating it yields CASSLGTGSYNEQFF.

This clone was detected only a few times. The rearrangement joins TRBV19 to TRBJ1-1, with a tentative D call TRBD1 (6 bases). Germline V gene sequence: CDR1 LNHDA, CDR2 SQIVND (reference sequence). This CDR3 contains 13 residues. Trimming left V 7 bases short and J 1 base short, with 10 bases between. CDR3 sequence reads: CASNSGENTEAFF. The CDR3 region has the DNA TGTGCCAGTAACTCAGGGGAGAACACTGAAGCTTTCTTT.

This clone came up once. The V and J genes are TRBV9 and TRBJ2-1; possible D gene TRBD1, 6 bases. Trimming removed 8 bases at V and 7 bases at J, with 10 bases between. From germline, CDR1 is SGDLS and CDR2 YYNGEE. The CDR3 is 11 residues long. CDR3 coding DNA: TGTGCCAGTGGGCAGGGGAATGAGCAGTTCTTC. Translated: CASGQGNEQFF. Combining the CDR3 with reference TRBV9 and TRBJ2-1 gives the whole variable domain DSGVTQTPKHLITATGQRVTLRCSPRSGDLSVYWYQQSLDQGLQFLIQYYNGEERAKGNILERFSAQQFPDLHSELNLSSLELGDSALYFCASGQGNEQFFGPGTRLTVL.

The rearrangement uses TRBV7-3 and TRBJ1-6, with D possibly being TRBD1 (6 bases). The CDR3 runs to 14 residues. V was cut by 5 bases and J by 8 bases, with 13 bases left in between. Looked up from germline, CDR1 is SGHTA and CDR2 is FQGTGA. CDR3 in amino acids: CASSLTGRDSPLHF. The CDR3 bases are TGTGCCAGCAGCCTCACAGGGAGGGATTCACCCCTCCACTTT. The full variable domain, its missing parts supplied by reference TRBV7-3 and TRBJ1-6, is GAGVSQTPSNKVTEKGKYVELRCDPISGHTALYWYRQSLGQGPEFLIYFQGTGAADDSGLPNDRFFAVRPEGSVSTLKIQRTERGDSAVYLCASSLTGRDSPLHFGNGTRLTVT.

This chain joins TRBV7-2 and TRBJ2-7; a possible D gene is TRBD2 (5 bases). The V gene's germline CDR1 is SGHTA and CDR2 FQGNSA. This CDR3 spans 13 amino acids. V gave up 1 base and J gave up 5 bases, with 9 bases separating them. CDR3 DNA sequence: TGTGCCAGCAGCTTAGGAGGGATGCACGAGCAGTACGTC. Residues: CASSLGGMHEQYV.

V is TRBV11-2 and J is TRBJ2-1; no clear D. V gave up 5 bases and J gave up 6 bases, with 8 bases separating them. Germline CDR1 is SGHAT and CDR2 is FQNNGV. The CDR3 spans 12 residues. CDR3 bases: TGTGCCAGCAGCCCCGCGGTCAATGAGCAGTTCTTC. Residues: CASSPAVNEQFF.

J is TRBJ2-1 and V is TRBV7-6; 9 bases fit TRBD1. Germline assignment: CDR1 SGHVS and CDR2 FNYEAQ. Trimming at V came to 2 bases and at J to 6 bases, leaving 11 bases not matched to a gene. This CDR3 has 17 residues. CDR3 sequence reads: CASSLTTGTGIFNEQFF. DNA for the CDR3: TGTGCCAGCAGCTTAACTACCGGGACAGGGATATTCAATGAGCAGTTCTTC.

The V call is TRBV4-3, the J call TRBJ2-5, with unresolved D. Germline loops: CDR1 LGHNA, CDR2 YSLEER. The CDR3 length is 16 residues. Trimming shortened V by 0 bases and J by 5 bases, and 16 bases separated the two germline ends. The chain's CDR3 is CASSQDPTPRWETQYF. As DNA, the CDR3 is TGCGCCAGCAGCCAAGATCCCACCCCGCGGTGGGAGACCCAGTACTTC.

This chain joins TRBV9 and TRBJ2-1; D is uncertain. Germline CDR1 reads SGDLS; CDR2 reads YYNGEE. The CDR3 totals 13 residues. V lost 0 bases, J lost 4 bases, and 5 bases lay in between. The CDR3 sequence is CASSVGQYNEQFF. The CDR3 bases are TGTGCCAGCAGCGTAGGCCAGTACAATGAGCAGTTCTTC. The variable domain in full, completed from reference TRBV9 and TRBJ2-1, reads DSGVTQTPKHLITATGQRVTLRCSPRSGDLSVYWYQQSLDQGLQFLIQYYNGEERAKGNILERFSAQQFPDLHSELNLSSLELGDSALYFCASSVGQYNEQFFGPGTRLTVL.

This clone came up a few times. The CDR3: CASGNRDSPQFGQFF. The CDR3 DNA follows: TGTGCCAGCGGCAACAGGGACAGCCCCCAATTTGGGCAGTTCTTC. This chain links TRBV28 with TRBJ2-1; 7 nucleotides align to TRBD1. There are 15 residues in the CDR3. Germline V gene sequence: CDR1 MDHEN, CDR2 SYDVKM. The V segment lost 8 bases and the J segment 12 bases; nucleotides outside the gene matches: 19.

DNA of the CDR3: TGCGCCAGCAGTCGACGGGGGACTCGAACCTACGAGCAGTACGTC. It codes for CASSRRGTRTYEQYV. The chain recombines TRBV23-1 with TRBJ2-7; TRBD2 might be the D (6 bases). TRBV23-1 is known as an ORF, though its function is uncertain. The V end lost 4 bases, the J end lost 2 bases, and 15 bases lay between the germline ends. This CDR3 comprises 15 residues.

CDR3 sequence reads: CASSLALSRDEAFF. The CDR3 DNA reads as TGTGCCAGCAGCTTAGCGCTTAGTCGGGATGAAGCTTTCTTT. This chain links TRBV7-9 with TRBJ1-1; no clear D gene. The germline V and J ends were trimmed by 0 bases and 7 bases, with 12 bases remaining between them. The CDR3 extends over 14 amino acids. CDR1 is SEHNR, CDR2 FQNEAQ, per germline (reference sequence). The whole variable domain, remainder taken from reference TRBV7-9 and TRBJ1-1, is DTGVSQNPRHKITKRGQNVTFRCDPISEHNRLYWYRQTLGQGPEFLTYFQNEAQLEKSRLLSDRFSAERPKGSFSTLEIQRTEQGDSAMYLCASSLALSRDEAFFGQGTRLTVV.

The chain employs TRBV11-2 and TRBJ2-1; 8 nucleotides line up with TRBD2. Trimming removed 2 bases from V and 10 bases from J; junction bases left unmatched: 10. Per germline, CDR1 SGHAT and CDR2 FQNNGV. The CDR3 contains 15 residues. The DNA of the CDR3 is TGTGCCAGCAGCTTACTGAGTTCTAGCGGGTCGGAGCAGTTCTTC. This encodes CASSLLSSSGSEQFF.

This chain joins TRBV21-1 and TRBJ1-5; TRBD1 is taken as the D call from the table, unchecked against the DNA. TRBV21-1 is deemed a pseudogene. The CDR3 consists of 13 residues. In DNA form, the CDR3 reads TGTGCCTTCTCCAGACAGGGGGATCAGCCCCAGCATTTT. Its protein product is CAFSRQGDQPQHF.

The CDR3 region has the DNA TGTGCCAGCAGCTTGGGAGTAGAGACCCAGTACTTC. Translation: CASSLGVETQYF. The rearrangement links TRBV7-9 to TRBJ2-5, with D perhaps TRBD2 (5 bases). The CDR3 is 12 amino acids. The germline V gene encodes CDR1 SEHNR and CDR2 FQNEAQ (reference sequence). The V and J ends lost 3 bases and 4 bases respectively, with 6 bases between them.

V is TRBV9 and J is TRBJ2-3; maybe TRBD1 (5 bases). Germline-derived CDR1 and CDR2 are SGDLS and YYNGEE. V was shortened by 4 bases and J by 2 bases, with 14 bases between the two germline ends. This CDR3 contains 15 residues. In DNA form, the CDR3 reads TGTGCCAGCAGCCCCATGGGCAGGGTCACAGATACGCAGTATTTT. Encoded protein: CASSPMGRVTDTQYF.

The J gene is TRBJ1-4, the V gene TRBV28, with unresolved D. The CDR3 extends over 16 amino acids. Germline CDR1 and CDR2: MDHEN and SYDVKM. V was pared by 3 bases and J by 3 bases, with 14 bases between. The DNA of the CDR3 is TGTGCCAGCAGTTTCCCGGGGAGGGCGGCTAATGAAAAACTGTTTTTT. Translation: CASSFPGRAANEKLFF.

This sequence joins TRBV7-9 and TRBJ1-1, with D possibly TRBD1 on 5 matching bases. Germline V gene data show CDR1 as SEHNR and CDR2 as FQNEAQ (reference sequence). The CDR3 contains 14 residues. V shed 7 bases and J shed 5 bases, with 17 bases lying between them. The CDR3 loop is CASTPGGGRTEAFF. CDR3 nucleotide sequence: TGTGCCAGCACCCCCGGGGGGGGACGGACTGAAGCTTTCTTT.

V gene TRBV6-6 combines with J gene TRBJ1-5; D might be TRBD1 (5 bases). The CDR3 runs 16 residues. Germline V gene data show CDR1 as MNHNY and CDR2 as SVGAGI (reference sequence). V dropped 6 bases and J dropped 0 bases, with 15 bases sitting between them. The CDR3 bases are TGTGCCAGCAGCCTCGGGGAGGGGTTTAGCAATCAGCCCCAGCATTTT. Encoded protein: CASSLGEGFSNQPQHF.

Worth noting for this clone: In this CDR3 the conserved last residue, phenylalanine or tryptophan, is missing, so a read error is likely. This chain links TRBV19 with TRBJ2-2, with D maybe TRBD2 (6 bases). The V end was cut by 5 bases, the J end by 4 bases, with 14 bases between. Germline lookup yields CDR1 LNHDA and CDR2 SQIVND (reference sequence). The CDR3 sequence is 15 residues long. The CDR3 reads CASSWGAGITGELFL. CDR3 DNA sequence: TGTGCCAGTAGTTGGGGTGCGGGGATCACCGGGGAGCTGTTTCTT.